This T cell receptor (beta chain) originates from a study of CD8 T cells in Susac syndrome. CD8+ and CD4+ blood T cells underwent TCR beta sequencing. Trimming left V 5 bases short and J 3 bases short, with 14 bases between. The CDR3 has 15 amino acids. Germline loops: CDR1 SGHTA, CDR2 FQGNSA. The RNA, about 0.45 to 1 ug, was put through reverse transcription using random hexamers. Coverage of TCR beta CDR3 amplification by immunoSEQ multiplex PCR extended to 54 Vbeta and 13 Jbeta. From the immunoSEQ multiplex PCR reads, TCRdb called clonotypes with MiXCR, one entry per CDR3 protein. The sample has around 50,000 distinct CDR3 sequences, over 90% seen once.

V usage is TRBV7-2 and J usage is TRBJ2-1; D remains ambiguous. The sequenced material came from CD8+ T cells from PBMCs. This sequence originates from a human donor in good health. For the CDR3, the DNA is TGTGCCAGCAGCACCCCGGCCTGGGGCTACAATGAGCAGTTCTTC. Residues: CASSTPAWGYNEQFF.